Here is one TCR beta chain with its context. Its antigen is as yet unknown. This CDR3 is built from 14 residues. The V end lost 3 bases, the J end lost 1 base, and 9 bases lay between the germline ends. The germline CDR1 and CDR2 sequences are SGDLS and YYNGEE. Specified time point: patch test 1, 2 weeks after DPC sensitization. Treatment meaning: therapeutic diphenylcyclopropenone sensitization with weekly scalp DPC. Blood sampling preceded each patch test application. This sample was taken from a study of human T cells and chemical hapten exposure. Across the study: The sensitizing agent was 2% DPC, placed on around 2 cm by around 2 cm of upper inner arm skin. A patient group, mainly female, showed alopecia areata, totalis or universalis.

Study-wide findings and caveats: The formation of large CDR3 similarity clusters by expanded TCRs significantly exceeded that of controls.

TCRdb called the RACE reads again in MiXCR, with one record for every CDR3 protein. The sample lists around 77,000 distinct CDR3 sequences, 9.8% seen once, with 2.5% to 3.5% in the top ten. The sequence derives from a woman in her thirties or forties with alopecia areata. Some clones in this sample may be carry-over from other donors' samples. This specimen was whole blood, taken in connection with sensitization to the hapten diphenylcyclopropenone (DPC). The chain uses TRBV9 and TRBJ2-3; possibly TRBD1 for D (5 bases). In DNA form, the CDR3 reads TGTGCCAGCAGCGACCCCAGGGGCACAGATACGCAGTATTTT. It codes for CASSDPRGTDTQYF.